Below are 4 T cell receptor beta chains sequenced from a single sample in a study of Graves' ophthalmopathy and Graves' hyperthyroidism. Amplification targeted the TCR beta CDR3 regions, with RNA transcripts as the source material. Amplification began with first-round RT-PCR using HTBI primers, then second-round multiplex PCR was performed. TCRdb passed the multiplex PCR reads through MiXCR, listing each CDR3 protein once. The table has hundreds of thousands of distinct CDR3 sequences, 20% to 25% seen once. The sequencing input was peripheral blood. Every receptor here comes from a woman in her late teens or twenties with stable Graves' hyperthyroidism.

This clonotype has ten or more counts. J is TRBJ1-1 and V is TRBV28; 8 nucleotides align to TRBD1. CDR1 MDHEN and CDR2 SYDVKM come from the germline V gene. CDR3 length: 16 amino acids. After removal of 2 bases from V and 3 bases from J, the junction contained 8 bases not matched to a gene. The DNA of the CDR3 is TGTGCCAGCAGTTTACAGGGGGCGCGTGGGTACACTGAAGCTTTCTTT. Its protein is CASSLQGARGYTEAFF.

This clonotype was seen at least ten times. This chain joins TRBV6-1 and TRBJ1-2, with D perhaps TRBD1 (6 bases). This CDR3 has 14 amino acids. The V end was cut by 8 bases, the J end by 1 base, with 14 bases between. Germline V gene data show CDR1 as MNHNS and CDR2 as SASEGT. The CDR3 DNA is TGTGCCAGCCTTTGGACAGTAAATAACTATGGCTACACCTTC. This sequence encodes CASLWTVNNYGYTF.

This clonotype was detected ten times or more. The V call is TRBV20-1, the J call TRBJ2-5, with D tentatively TRBD1 or TRBD2 (5 bases each). Germline V CDR1 and CDR2: DFQATT, SNEGSKA (reference sequence). This CDR3 region has 13 residues. The V end lost 3 bases, the J end lost 5 bases, and 13 bases lay between the germline ends. The CDR3 spells CSASRGRWETQYF. The DNA of the CDR3 is TGCAGTGCTAGTCGGGGCAGGTGGGAGACCCAGTACTTC.

This clonotype has more than one count but fewer than ten. The genes are TRBV20-1 and TRBJ1-5; D may be TRBD1 (5 bases). The germline V gene encodes CDR1 DFQATT and CDR2 SNEGSKA (reference sequence). V gave up 3 bases and J gave up 4 bases, with 16 bases separating them. The CDR3 runs 15 residues. The CDR3 nucleotides are TGCAGTGCTAGCCCCTTGGGGGATCTGAATCAGCCCCAGCATTTT. Translation: CSASPLGDLNQPQHF.